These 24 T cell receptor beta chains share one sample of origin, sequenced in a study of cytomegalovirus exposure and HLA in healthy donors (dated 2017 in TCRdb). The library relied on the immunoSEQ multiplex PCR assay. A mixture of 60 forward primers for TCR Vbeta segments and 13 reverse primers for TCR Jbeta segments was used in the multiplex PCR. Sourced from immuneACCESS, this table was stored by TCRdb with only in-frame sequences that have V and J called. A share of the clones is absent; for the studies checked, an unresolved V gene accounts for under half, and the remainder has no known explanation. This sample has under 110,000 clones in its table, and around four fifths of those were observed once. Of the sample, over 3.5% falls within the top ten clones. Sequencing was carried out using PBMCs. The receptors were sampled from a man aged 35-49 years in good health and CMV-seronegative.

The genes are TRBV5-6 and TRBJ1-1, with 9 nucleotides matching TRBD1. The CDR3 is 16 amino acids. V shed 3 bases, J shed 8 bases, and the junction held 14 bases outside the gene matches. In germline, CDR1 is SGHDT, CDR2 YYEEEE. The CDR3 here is CASSWPGQGNYYEAFF. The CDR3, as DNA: TGTGCCAGCAGCTGGCCGGGACAGGGAAACTATTACGAAGCTTTCTTT. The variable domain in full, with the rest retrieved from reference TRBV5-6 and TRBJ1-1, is DAGVTQSPTHLIKTRGQQVTLRCSPKSGHDTVSWYQQALGQGPQFIFQYYEEEERQRGNFPDRFSGHQFPNYSSELNVNALLLGDSALYLCASSWPGQGNYYEAFFGQGTRLTVV.

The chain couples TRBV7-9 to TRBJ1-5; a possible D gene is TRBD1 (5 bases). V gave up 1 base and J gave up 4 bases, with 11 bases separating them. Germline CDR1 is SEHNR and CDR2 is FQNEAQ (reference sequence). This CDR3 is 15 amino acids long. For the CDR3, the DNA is TGTGCCAGCAGCTTAGATCGACAGCCAAATCAGCCCCAGCATTTT. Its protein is CASSLDRQPNQPQHF.

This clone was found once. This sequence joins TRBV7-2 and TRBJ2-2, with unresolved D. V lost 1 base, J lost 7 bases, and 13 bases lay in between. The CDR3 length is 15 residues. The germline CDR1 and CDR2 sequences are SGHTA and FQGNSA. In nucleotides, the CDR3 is TGTGCCAGCAGCTTAGTTATCCAGGTCAGCGGGGAGCTGTTTTTT. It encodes CASSLVIQVSGELFF. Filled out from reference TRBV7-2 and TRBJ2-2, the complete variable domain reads GAGVSQSPSNKVTEKGKDVELRCDPISGHTALYWYRQSLGQGLEFLIYFQGNSAPDKSGLPSDRFSAERTGGSVSTLTIQRTQQEDSAVYLCASSLVIQVSGELFFGEGSRLTVL.

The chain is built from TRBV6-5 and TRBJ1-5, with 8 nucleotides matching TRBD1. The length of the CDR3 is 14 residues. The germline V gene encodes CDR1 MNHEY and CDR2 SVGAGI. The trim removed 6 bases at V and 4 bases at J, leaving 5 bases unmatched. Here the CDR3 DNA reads TGTGCCAGCAGACGGACAGGGCGAAATCAGCCCCAGCATTTT. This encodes CASRRTGRNQPQHF.

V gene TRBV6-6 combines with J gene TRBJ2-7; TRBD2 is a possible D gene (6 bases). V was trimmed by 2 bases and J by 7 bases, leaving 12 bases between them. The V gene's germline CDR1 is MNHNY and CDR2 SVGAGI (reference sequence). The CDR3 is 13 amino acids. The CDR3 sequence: CASSYSGPKEQYV. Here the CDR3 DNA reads TGTGCCAGCAGTTACAGCGGGCCGAAGGAGCAGTACGTC.

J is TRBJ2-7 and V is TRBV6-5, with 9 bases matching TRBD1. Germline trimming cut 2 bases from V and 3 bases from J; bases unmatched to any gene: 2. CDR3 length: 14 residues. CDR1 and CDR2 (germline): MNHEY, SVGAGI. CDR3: CASSYADRGYEQYF. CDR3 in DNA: TGTGCCAGCAGTTACGCGGACAGGGGCTACGAGCAGTACTTC.

CDR3 residues: CASSQDSSGNTIYF. In nucleotides, the CDR3 is TGTGCCAGCAGCCAGGACAGCTCTGGAAACACCATATATTTT. The chain has TRBV7-7 and TRBJ1-3; D might be TRBD1 (6 bases). From germline, CDR1 is SSHAT and CDR2 FNYEAQ (reference sequence). V gave up 5 bases and J gave up 0 bases, with 8 bases separating them. The CDR3 is 14 residues long.

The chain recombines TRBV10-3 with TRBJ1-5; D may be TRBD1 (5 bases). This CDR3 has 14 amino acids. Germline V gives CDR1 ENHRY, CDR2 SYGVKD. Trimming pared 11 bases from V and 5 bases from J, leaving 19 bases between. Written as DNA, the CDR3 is TGTGCCCTCTGGTCGGGCAGGGCGGATCAGCCCCAGCATTTT. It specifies CALWSGRADQPQHF.

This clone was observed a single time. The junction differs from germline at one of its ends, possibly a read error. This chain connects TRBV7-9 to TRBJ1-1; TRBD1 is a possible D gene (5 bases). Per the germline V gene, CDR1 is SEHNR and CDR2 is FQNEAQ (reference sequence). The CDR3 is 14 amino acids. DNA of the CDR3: TGTTCCAGCAGCTTAGGGTGGGGGGGGACTGAAGCTTTCTTT. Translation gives CSSSLGWGGTEAFF.

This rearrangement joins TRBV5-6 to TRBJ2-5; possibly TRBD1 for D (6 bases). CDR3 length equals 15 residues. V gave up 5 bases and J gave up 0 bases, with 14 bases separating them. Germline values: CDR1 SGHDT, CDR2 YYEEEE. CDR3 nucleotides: TGTGCCAGCAGACTCGGACAGCTGTACCAAGAGACCCAGTACTTC. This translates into CASRLGQLYQETQYF.

The CDR3 loop is CASSFRGTDTQYF. Written as DNA, the CDR3 is TGTGCCAGCAGCTTTCGGGGCACAGATACGCAGTATTTT. The chain uses TRBV7-3 and TRBJ2-3; D is unclear. Germline lookup yields CDR1 SGHTA and CDR2 FQGTGA. The CDR3 spans 13 residues. V lost 3 bases and J lost 1, with 5 bases in between.

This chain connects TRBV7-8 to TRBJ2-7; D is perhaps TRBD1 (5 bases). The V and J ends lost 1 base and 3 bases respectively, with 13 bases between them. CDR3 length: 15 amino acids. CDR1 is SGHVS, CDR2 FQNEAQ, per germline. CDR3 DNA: TGTGCCAGCAGCTTAGTCCTGGACATAGACTACGAGCAGTACTTC. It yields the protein CASSLVLDIDYEQYF.

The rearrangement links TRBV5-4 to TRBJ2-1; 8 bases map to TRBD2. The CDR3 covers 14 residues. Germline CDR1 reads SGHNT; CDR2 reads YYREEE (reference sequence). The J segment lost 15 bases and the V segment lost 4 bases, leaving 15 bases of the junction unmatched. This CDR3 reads CASSPWSAGGAWFF. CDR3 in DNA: TGTGCCAGCAGCCCCTGGTCGGCGGGGGGTGCGTGGTTCTTC.

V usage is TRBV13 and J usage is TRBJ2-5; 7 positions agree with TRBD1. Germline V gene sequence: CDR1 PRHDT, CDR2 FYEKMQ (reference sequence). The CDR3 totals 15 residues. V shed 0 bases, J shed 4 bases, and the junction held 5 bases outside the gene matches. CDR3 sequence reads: CASSLGQGETETQYF. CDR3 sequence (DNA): TGTGCCAGCAGCTTAGGGCAGGGGGAAACAGAGACCCAGTACTTC. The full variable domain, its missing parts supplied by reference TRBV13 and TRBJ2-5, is AAGVIQSPRHLIKEKRETATLKCYPIPRHDTVYWYQQGPGQDPQFLISFYEKMQSDKGSIPDRFSAQQFSDYHSELNMSSLELGDSALYFCASSLGQGETETQYFGPGTRLLVL.

The CDR3 DNA reads as TGTGCCAGCAGCCGAGAGGACAGGGGGAATGAAAAACTGTTTTTT. It yields the protein CASSREDRGNEKLFF. This rearrangement joins TRBV7-2 to TRBJ1-4; 10 bases are shared with TRBD1. Trimming took 5 bases from V and 5 from J; bases not matched to a gene: 5. The CDR3 loop spans 15 amino acids. Per germline, CDR1 SGHTA and CDR2 FQGNSA. Full variable domain (missing parts from reference TRBV7-2 and TRBJ1-4): GAGVSQSPSNKVTEKGKDVELRCDPISGHTALYWYRQSLGQGLEFLIYFQGNSAPDKSGLPSDRFSAERTGGSVSTLTIQRTQQEDSAVYLCASSREDRGNEKLFFGSGTQLSVL.

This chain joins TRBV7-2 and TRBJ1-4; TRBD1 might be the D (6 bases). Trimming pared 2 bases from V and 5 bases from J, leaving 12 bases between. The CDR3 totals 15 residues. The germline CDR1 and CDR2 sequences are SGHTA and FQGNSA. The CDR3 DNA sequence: TGTGCCAGCAGCTTAACCAAGGGGGGGAATGAAAAACTGTTTTTT. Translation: CASSLTKGGNEKLFF.

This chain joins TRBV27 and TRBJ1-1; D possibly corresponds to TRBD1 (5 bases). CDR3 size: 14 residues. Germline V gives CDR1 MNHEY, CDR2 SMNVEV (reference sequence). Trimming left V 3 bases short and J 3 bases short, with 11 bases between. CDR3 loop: CASSLGPAYTEAFF. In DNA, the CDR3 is TGTGCCAGCAGTTTGGGGCCAGCGTACACTGAAGCTTTCTTT.

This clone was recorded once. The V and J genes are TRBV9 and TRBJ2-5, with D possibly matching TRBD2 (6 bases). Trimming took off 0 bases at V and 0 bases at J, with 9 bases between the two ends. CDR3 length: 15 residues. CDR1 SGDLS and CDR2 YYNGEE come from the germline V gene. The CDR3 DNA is TGTGCCAGCAGCGTAGGCCCGGGAGACCAAGAGACCCAGTACTTC. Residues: CASSVGPGDQETQYF. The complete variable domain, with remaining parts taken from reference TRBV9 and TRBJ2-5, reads DSGVTQTPKHLITATGQRVTLRCSPRSGDLSVYWYQQSLDQGLQFLIQYYNGEERAKGNILERFSAQQFPDLHSELNLSSLELGDSALYFCASSVGPGDQETQYFGPGTRLLVL.

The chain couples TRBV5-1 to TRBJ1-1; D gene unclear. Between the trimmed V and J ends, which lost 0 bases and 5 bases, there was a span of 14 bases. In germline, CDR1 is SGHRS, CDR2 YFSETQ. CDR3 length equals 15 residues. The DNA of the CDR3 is TGCGCCAGCAGCTTGGAGGGAGGTAGTGGGACTGAAGCTTTCTTT. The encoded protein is CASSLEGGSGTEAFF.

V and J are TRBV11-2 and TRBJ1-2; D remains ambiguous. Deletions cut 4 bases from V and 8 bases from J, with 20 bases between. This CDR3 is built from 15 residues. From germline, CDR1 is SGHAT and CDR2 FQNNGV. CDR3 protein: CASSSTGLPTRGYTF. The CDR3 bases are TGTGCCAGCAGCTCTACCGGCCTCCCCACGCGGGGCTACACCTTC.

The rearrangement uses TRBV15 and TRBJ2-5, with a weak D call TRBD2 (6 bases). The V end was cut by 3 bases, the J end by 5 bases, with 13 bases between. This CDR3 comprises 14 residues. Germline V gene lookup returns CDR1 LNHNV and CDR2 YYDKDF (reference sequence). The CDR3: CATSRGSGWETQYF. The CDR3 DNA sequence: TGTGCCACCAGCAGGGGTAGCGGATGGGAGACCCAGTACTTC.

CDR3: CAWRSGGPLYEQYF. For the CDR3, the DNA is TGTGCCTGGAGGAGCGGGGGACCCCTCTACGAGCAGTACTTC. The chain links TRBV30 to TRBJ2-7; 8 nucleotides agree with TRBD2. There are 14 residues in the CDR3. The germline V gene encodes CDR1 GTSNPN and CDR2 SVGIG (reference sequence). J lost 3 bases, V lost 3 bases, and 7 bases had no gene match. Looking up the rest from reference TRBV30 and TRBJ2-7 gives the full variable domain: SQTIHQWPATLVQPVGSPLSLECTVEGTSNPNLYWYRQAAGRGLQLLFYSVGIGQISSEVPQNLSASRPQDRQFILSSKKLLLSDSGFYLCAWRSGGPLYEQYFGPGTRLTVT.

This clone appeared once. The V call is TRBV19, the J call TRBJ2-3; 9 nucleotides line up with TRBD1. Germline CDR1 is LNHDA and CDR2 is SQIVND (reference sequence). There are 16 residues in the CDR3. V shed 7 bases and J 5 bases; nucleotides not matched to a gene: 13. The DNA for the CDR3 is TGTGCCAGTACCGCCACAGGGGGCACCGTTGTAGATACGCAGTATTTT. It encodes CASTATGGTVVDTQYF.

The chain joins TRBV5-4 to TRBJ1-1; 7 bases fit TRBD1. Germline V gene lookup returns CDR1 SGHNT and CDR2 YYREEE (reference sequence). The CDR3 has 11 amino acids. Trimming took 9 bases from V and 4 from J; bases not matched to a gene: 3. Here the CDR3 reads CAIQGITEAFF. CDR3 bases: TGTGCCATACAGGGGATCACTGAAGCTTTCTTT.